Listed here are 25 T cell receptor beta chains from one sample, sequenced in a study of regulatory and conventional T cells in RAG deficiency. Regulatory T cells were sorted from blood as CD4+ CD25-high CD127-low cells. Profiling relied on immunoSEQ multiplex PCR, and the TCRdb table lists in-frame clones only, not all of them. Of under 15,000 clones listed, around 94% are singletons. A further study also used this sample, focusing on regulatory T cells. As that report states: Primers: 52 TRBV forward and 13 TRBJ reverse.

The sample was CD127- CD25+ CD4+ Tregs sorted from blood. All receptors come from a human donor in good health.

This chain links TRBV9 with TRBJ2-2, with 8 nucleotides matching TRBD2. The CDR3 length is 16 residues. The junction had 3 bases not matched to a gene; V was cut back by 0 bases and J by 2 bases. From germline, CDR1 is SGDLS and CDR2 YYNGEE. The CDR3 nucleotides read TGTGCCAGCAGCGTAGCGAGCGGGGGAAACACCGGGGAGCTGTTTTTT. It translates to CASSVASGGNTGELFF.

The CDR3 spells CATSGRDRGYGSYGYTF. In nucleotides, the CDR3 is TGTGCCACCAGCGGGAGGGACAGGGGATATGGTAGCTATGGCTACACCTTC. The chain couples TRBV15 to TRBJ1-2; the match to TRBD1 covers 10 bases. This CDR3 contains 17 residues. The V segment lost 5 bases and the J segment 4 bases; nucleotides outside the gene matches: 13. CDR1 and CDR2 (germline): LNHNV, YYDKDF (reference sequence). Combining the CDR3 with reference TRBV15 and TRBJ1-2 gives the whole variable domain DAMVIQNPRYQVTQFGKPVTLSCSQTLNHNVMYWYQQKSSQAPKLLFHYYDKDFNNEADTPDNFQSRRPNTSFCFLDIRSPGLGDTAMYLCATSGRDRGYGSYGYTFGSGTRLTVV.

The genes are TRBV12-5 and TRBJ1-4, with 7 positions matching TRBD1. Germline V gene lookup returns CDR1 LGHNT and CDR2 FRNRAP. The J segment lost 7 bases and the V segment lost 4 bases, leaving 9 bases of the junction unmatched. This CDR3 contains 15 residues. CDR3 residues: CASGSSPRQGEKLFF. CDR3 in DNA: TGTGCTAGTGGTTCCTCCCCCCGACAGGGTGAAAAACTGTTTTTT.

The chain's CDR3 is CASRTRTGGEKLFF. The CDR3 DNA is TGTGCCAGCAGGACGAGGACAGGGGGAGAAAAACTGTTTTTT. V and J are TRBV2 and TRBJ1-4; 10 nucleotides line up with TRBD1. The ends lost 6 bases at V and 8 bases at J; junction bases unmatched: 6. This CDR3 spans 14 amino acids. Germline V CDR1 and CDR2: SNHLY, FYNNEI.

This chain uses TRBV27 with TRBJ1-5; a weak D match, TRBD1 (5 bases). There are 14 residues in the CDR3. V shed 2 bases and J shed 7 bases, with 12 bases lying between them. Germline CDR1 MNHEY, CDR2 SMNVEV (reference sequence). This chain's CDR3 is CASSLIRGTQPQHF. The CDR3 DNA is TGTGCCAGCAGTTTAATTAGGGGCACGCAGCCCCAGCATTTT.

CDR3 nucleotide sequence: TGTGCCAGCAGCTTAGGTGCTAGCGGTTACACAGATACGCAGTATTTT. As protein: CASSLGASGYTDTQYF. V is TRBV7-2 and J is TRBJ2-3; TRBD2 matches 7 bases. The germline gives CDR1 SGHTA, CDR2 FQGNSA. The CDR3 sequence is 16 residues long. V shed 1 base, J shed 2 bases, and the junction held 6 bases outside the gene matches.

The chain carries TRBV7-9 and TRBJ1-2; a possible D gene is TRBD1 (5 bases). Per germline, CDR1 SEHNR and CDR2 FQNEAQ (reference sequence). This CDR3 spans 12 amino acids. V dropped 2 bases and J dropped 6 bases, with 7 bases sitting between them. CDR3 bases: TGTGCCAGCAGCTTAACCAGGGATGGCTACACCTTC. The encoded protein is CASSLTRDGYTF.

The CDR3 DNA sequence: TGCGCCAGCAGCTTGGAAGGGGGAATGTACGAGCAGTACTTC. Its translation is CASSLEGGMYEQYF. This chain connects TRBV5-1 to TRBJ2-7, with a weak D call TRBD1 (6 bases). From germline, CDR1 is SGHRS and CDR2 YFSETQ. Trimming cost V 0 bases and J 4 bases, with 11 bases left between them. This CDR3 contains 14 residues.

The rearrangement uses TRBV14 and TRBJ2-1; D gene ambiguous. CDR3 length: 12 amino acids. V lost 0 bases and J lost 9, with 6 bases in between. CDR1 is SGHDN, CDR2 FVKESK, per germline. CDR3 residues: CASSQEASEQFF. CDR3 nucleotides: TGTGCCAGCAGCCAAGAGGCTAGTGAGCAGTTCTTC.

The chain carries TRBV19 and TRBJ2-1, with 12 bases lining up with TRBD2. The germline gives CDR1 LNHDA, CDR2 SQIVND (reference sequence). The CDR3 is 18 residues long. The V segment lost 3 bases and the J segment 7 bases; nucleotides outside the gene matches: 13. CDR3 loop: CASSIPPRLAGGHNEQFF. CDR3 coding DNA: TGTGCCAGTAGTATTCCCCCTCGCCTAGCGGGGGGGCATAATGAGCAGTTCTTC.

This chain links TRBV7-9 with TRBJ1-3; TRBD1 matches at 9 bases. This CDR3 is built from 16 residues. The germline gives CDR1 SEHNR, CDR2 FQNEAQ (reference sequence). Losses at the gene ends were 4 bases for V and 7 bases for J; bases not matched to a gene: 11. CDR3 coding DNA: TGTGCCAGCAGCTCCCTCACAGGGGGCGCAGGTAACACCATATATTTT. Translation: CASSSLTGGAGNTIYF.

This rearrangement joins TRBV30 to TRBJ1-1; D gene unclear. The V gene lost 2 bases and the J gene lost 1 base, with 8 bases spanning the gap. The CDR3 length is 13 residues. Germline-derived CDR1 and CDR2 are GTSNPN and SVGIG (reference sequence). CDR3 DNA sequence: TGTGCCTGGAGTCTAACTTCGAACACTGAAGCTTTCTTT. Its protein is CAWSLTSNTEAFF. Supplemented by reference TRBV30 and TRBJ1-1, the full variable domain reads SQTIHQWPATLVQPVGSPLSLECTVEGTSNPNLYWYRQAAGRGLQLLFYSVGIGQISSEVPQNLSASRPQDRQFILSSKKLLLSDSGFYLCAWSLTSNTEAFFGQGTRLTVV.

The J gene is TRBJ2-7, the V gene TRBV29-1; TRBD1 matches at 9 bases. After removal of 6 bases from V and 2 bases from J, the junction contained 2 bases not matched to a gene. CDR3 length equals 12 residues. The germline gives CDR1 SQVTM, CDR2 ANQGSEA. CDR3 region: CSVRQGAYEQYF. Here the CDR3 DNA reads TGCAGCGTACGACAGGGGGCCTACGAGCAGTACTTC.

This chain uses TRBV28 with TRBJ1-3; tentatively, D is TRBD1 (5 bases). From germline, CDR1 is MDHEN and CDR2 SYDVKM. The V gene lost 3 bases and the J gene lost 7 bases, with 19 bases spanning the gap. CDR3 length: 16 amino acids. This CDR3 reads CASSLGPGGTRNTIYF. The CDR3 DNA follows: TGTGCCAGCAGTTTGGGCCCGGGAGGGACCAGGAACACCATATATTTT.

This clone was recorded once. The chain is built from TRBV29-1 and TRBJ2-7; 7 bases map to TRBD1. The CDR3 contains 14 residues. Trimming cost V 7 bases and J 6 bases; bases outside gene matches: 15. In germline, CDR1 is SQVTM, CDR2 ANQGSEA. CDR3 sequence reads: CSACLTGRMSEQYF. CDR3 bases: TGCAGCGCCTGCCTGACAGGGCGCATGTCCGAGCAGTACTTC.

The rearrangement links TRBV5-1 to TRBJ1-4; no reliable D call. This CDR3 comprises 15 residues. Trimming pared 0 bases from V and 8 bases from J, leaving 14 bases between. CDR1 and CDR2 (germline): SGHRS, YFSETQ. This CDR3 reads CASSLGAWEAEKLFF. The CDR3 DNA reads as TGCGCCAGCAGCTTGGGGGCTTGGGAGGCGGAAAAACTGTTTTTT.

This sequence joins TRBV6-4 and TRBJ2-1; 11 bases match TRBD2. The V segment lost 4 bases and the J segment 4 bases; nucleotides outside the gene matches: 6. Germline assignment: CDR1 MRHNA and CDR2 SNTAGT. This CDR3 is built from 16 residues. CDR3 protein: CASSATGLAAYNEQFF. The CDR3 DNA reads as TGTGCCAGCAGTGCCACGGGACTAGCGGCGTACAATGAGCAGTTCTTC.

V is TRBV6-5 and J is TRBJ1-4; 8 bases agree with TRBD1. The CDR3 spans 14 residues. CDR1 and CDR2 from the germline V gene are MNHEY and SVGAGI. With V trimmed by 6 bases and J by 8 bases, 8 bases remained unmatched. CDR3 sequence reads: CASRRTGRGEKLFF. The CDR3 DNA sequence: TGTGCCAGCAGACGGACAGGGCGAGGGGAAAAACTGTTTTTT.

V and J are TRBV6-5 and TRBJ1-1; D uncertain. The V gene's germline CDR1 is MNHEY and CDR2 SVGAGI. Trimming pared 7 bases from V and 4 bases from J, leaving 13 bases between. CDR3 size: 13 residues. CDR3 bases: TGTGCCAGCACCCGGGGTGGGCTCACTGAAGCTTTCTTT. Amino acids: CASTRGGLTEAFF.

V is TRBV27 and J is TRBJ2-5; D is perhaps TRBD2 (5 bases). Near its end, the DNA agrees better with TRBJ2-7, so the J call may be wrong. Per the germline V gene, CDR1 is MNHEY and CDR2 is SMNVEV (reference sequence). This CDR3 is built from 13 residues. The CDR3: CASSHPGSYEQYF. In nucleotides, the CDR3 is TGTGCCAGCAGTCACCCGGGATCCTACGAGCAGTACTTC.

The chain is built from TRBV5-1 and TRBJ1-6; D gene uncertain. Germline assignment: CDR1 SGHRS and CDR2 YFSETQ. The CDR3 totals 13 residues. V lost 3 bases and J lost 4, with 5 bases in between. The CDR3 bases are TGCGCCAGCAGCTCTACTTATAATTCACCCCTCCACTTT. Translating it yields CASSSTYNSPLHF. Using reference TRBV5-1 and TRBJ1-6 for the parts outside the CDR3, the full variable domain is KAGVTQTPRYLIKTRGQQVTLSCSPISGHRSVSWYQQTPGQGLQFLFEYFSETQRNKGNFPGRFSGRQFSNSRSEMNVSTLELGDSALYLCASSSTYNSPLHFGNGTRLTVT.

The gene calls are TRBV15 and TRBJ2-5; 12 nucleotides agree with TRBD2. Germline values: CDR1 LNHNV, CDR2 YYDKDF (reference sequence). The CDR3 spans 18 residues. The V and J ends lost 3 bases and 0 bases, in that order; junction bases with no gene match: 8. The DNA for the CDR3 is TGTGCCACCAGCAGGAGACTAGCGGGGGTCCAGTACCAAGAGACCCAGTACTTC. Protein sequence: CATSRRLAGVQYQETQYF. The whole variable domain, filled in from reference TRBV15 and TRBJ2-5, reads DAMVIQNPRYQVTQFGKPVTLSCSQTLNHNVMYWYQQKSSQAPKLLFHYYDKDFNNEADTPDNFQSRRPNTSFCFLDIRSPGLGDTAMYLCATSRRLAGVQYQETQYFGPGTRLLVL.

The chain recombines TRBV4-1 with TRBJ1-2, with D possibly matching TRBD1 (5 bases). Trimming took 2 bases from V and 2 from J, leaving 6 bases between them. CDR1 and CDR2 (germline): MGHRA, YSYEKL. This CDR3 comprises 13 residues. CDR3 residues: CASSQRGNYGYTF. CDR3 in DNA: TGCGCCAGCAGCCAACGGGGGAACTATGGCTACACCTTC.

This chain links TRBV19 with TRBJ1-1; 12 bases align to TRBD1. The length of the CDR3 is 16 residues. V shed 5 bases, J shed 3 bases, and the junction held 7 bases outside the gene matches. Germline values: CDR1 LNHDA, CDR2 SQIVND (reference sequence). Here the CDR3 reads CASSPWDRGQHTEAFF. As DNA, the CDR3 is TGTGCCAGTAGTCCTTGGGACAGGGGGCAGCACACTGAAGCTTTCTTT. Drawing the rest from reference TRBV19 and TRBJ1-1, the complete variable domain is DGGITQSPKYLFRKEGQNVTLSCEQNLNHDAMYWYRQDPGQGLRLIYYSQIVNDFQKGDIAEGYSVSREKKESFPLTVTSAQKNPTAFYLCASSPWDRGQHTEAFFGQGTRLTVV.

V usage is TRBV27 and J usage is TRBJ1-5; a possible D gene is TRBD1 (6 bases). The CDR3 is made up of 16 amino acids. Germline loops: CDR1 MNHEY, CDR2 SMNVEV (reference sequence). V was cut by 5 bases and J by 1 base, with 15 bases left in between. Here the CDR3 DNA reads TGTGCCAGCAGTCCCTACAGGGTATCGAGCAATCAGCCCCAGCATTTT. Amino acid sequence: CASSPYRVSSNQPQHF.